The present T cell receptor beta chain was sequenced within a study of shared clonotypes between healthy human individuals. Findings of the study overall: In general, naive subsets displayed greater estimated richness than memory subsets did.

In its sample, this clone was seen once. Its antigen is unidentified. The CDR3 contains 13 residues. The V end lost 6 bases, the J end lost 3 bases, and 12 bases lay between the germline ends. CDR1 MNHNY and CDR2 SVGAGI come from the germline V gene (reference sequence). Generated by immunoSEQ multiplex PCR, the TCRdb table keeps only in-frame clones and is missing some. This table holds around 1.9 million clones, 90% to 95% found once. CD8 cells regarded as naive lacked CD45RO, were positively chosen for CCR7, and omitted terminally differentiated effector memory CD45RA+ cells. The material sequenced was naive CD8+ T cells from PBMCs. The V gene is TRBV6-6, the J gene TRBJ2-7, with D perhaps TRBD2 (5 bases). The clonotype was recovered from a young man in good health. Some clones in this sample may be carry-over from other donors' samples. The CDR3 bases are TGTGCCAGCAGAGCGGCCCTAAGCTACGAGCAGTACTTC. This codes for CASRAALSYEQYF.